A single sample gave rise to the 8 T cell receptor beta chains below, sequenced in a study of blood T cell repertoires in COVID-19. Produced via immunoSEQ multiplex PCR; TCRdb's table is partial and in-frame only. The sample has 350,000 to 400,000 clones; 75% to 90% are singletons. The sample taken for sequencing was PBMCs or T cells enriched from blood (not recorded which). The origin of the receptors is a man aged 18 to 30 who had recovered from COVID-19.

The chain has TRBV27 and TRBJ2-2; the D is unclear. The CDR3 has 13 residues. The V gene's germline CDR1 is MNHEY and CDR2 SMNVEV (reference sequence). Trimming shortened V by 3 bases and J by 6 bases, and 8 bases separated the two germline ends. CDR3 amino acids: CASSLFGPGELFF. CDR3 DNA: TGTGCCAGCAGTTTGTTTGGGCCCGGGGAGCTGTTTTTT.

Regarding this clone: Germline and junction disagree at one end, which may indicate a read error. This chain links TRBV23-1 with TRBJ2-7, with a possible D match to TRBD2 (5 bases). TRBV23-1 falls under the ORF class, with uncertain function. The CDR3 runs to 10 residues. The CDR3 here is CASSQVPRRF. For the CDR3, the DNA is TGCGCCAGCAGTCAAGTCCCCCGGAGGTTC.

This clone was seen just once. The gene calls are TRBV27 and TRBJ1-4, with TRBD1 identical over 9 bases. This CDR3 comprises 16 residues. Looked up from germline, CDR1 is MNHEY and CDR2 is SMNVEV (reference sequence). J gave up 4 bases and V 5 bases, and 8 bases lay outside the gene matches. CDR3 nucleotide sequence: TGTGCCAGCAGTCTACGGACAGGGGCGGGTAATGAAAAACTGTTTTTT. Its translation is CASSLRTGAGNEKLFF.

In this sample, this clone turned up once. The rearrangement joins TRBV6-5 to TRBJ2-7, with TRBD1 matching 7 bases. Germline values: CDR1 MNHEY, CDR2 SVGAGI. With V trimmed by 2 bases and J by 3 bases, 10 bases remained unmatched. The CDR3 spans 16 residues. For the CDR3, the DNA is TGTGCCAGCAGTTACACTGACAGTACAGGGGTCTACGAGCAGTACTTC. Protein product: CASSYTDSTGVYEQYF.

The chain employs TRBV7-8 and TRBJ1-3, with 7 bases lining up with TRBD1. The CDR3 has 14 amino acids. V trimming: 5 bases; J trimming: 2 bases; junction bases outside the gene matches: 3. The germline V gene has CDR1 SGHVS and CDR2 FQNEAQ. The CDR3 loop is CASSRGTAGNTIYF. In nucleotides, the CDR3 is TGTGCCAGCAGCCGAGGGACAGCTGGAAACACCATATATTTT.

Concerning this clone itself: Within the sample, other DNA sequences also encode this same CDR3. The chain carries TRBV6-5 and TRBJ2-3; 9 bases are shared with TRBD2. Germline CDR1 reads MNHEY; CDR2 reads SVGAGI. CDR3 length: 15 amino acids. V lost 1 base and J lost 3; bases outside the gene matches: 2. Here the CDR3 DNA reads TGTGCCAGCAGTTACTTGCGGGGGGGTACAGATACGCAGTATTTT. Translated, it gives CASSYLRGGTDTQYF.

The chain couples TRBV15 to TRBJ1-1, with D hard to call. This CDR3 has 14 amino acids. The germline V gene has CDR1 LNHNV and CDR2 YYDKDF (reference sequence). Between the trimmed V and J ends, which lost 0 bases and 10 bases, there was a span of 15 bases. The CDR3 region is CATSRELMPGVAFF. Here the CDR3 DNA reads TGTGCCACCAGCAGAGAGTTAATGCCTGGAGTAGCTTTCTTT.

The chain joins TRBV4-1 to TRBJ2-7; 10 bases fit TRBD1. This CDR3 spans 14 amino acids. From germline, CDR1 is MGHRA and CDR2 YSYEKL. V shed 0 bases, J shed 5 bases, and the junction held 1 base outside the gene matches. The CDR3 here is CASSQDGTGDEQYF. The CDR3 region has the DNA TGCGCCAGCAGCCAAGACGGGACAGGGGACGAGCAGTACTTC.